One sample yielded the 21 T cell receptor beta chains listed below, sequenced in a study of human versus mouse CDR3 diversity and MHC coevolution. Profiling relied on immunoSEQ multiplex PCR, and the TCRdb table lists in-frame clones only, not all of them. The table includes just under 60,000 clones, about 93% detected once. Sequencing was carried out using naive CD4+ T cells from blood. Specified subset: CD45RO-negative CD62L-positive naive CD4 T cells. All receptors derive from a person between 60 and 70 years old in good health.

The chain combines TRBV6-5 with TRBJ2-7; 7 nucleotides align to TRBD1. The V segment lost 5 bases and the J segment 2 bases; nucleotides outside the gene matches: 6. The germline V gene has CDR1 MNHEY and CDR2 SVGAGI. The CDR3 spans 14 residues. The CDR3 DNA sequence: TGTGCCAGCAGTCTCAGACAGGGACCCTACGAGCAGTACTTC. Translated: CASSLRQGPYEQYF.

This clone has just one count. The chain links TRBV12-5 to TRBJ2-3; 11 nucleotides match TRBD2. The CDR3 spans 15 residues. CDR1 is LGHNT and CDR2 is FRNRAP in the germline V gene. The J segment lost 1 base and the V segment lost 5 bases, leaving 2 bases of the junction unmatched. The CDR3 reads CASGKLAGGTDTQYF. The DNA for the CDR3 is TGTGCTAGTGGTAAACTAGCGGGAGGCACAGATACGCAGTATTTT.

CDR3: CASSDPPGQSNQPQHF. CDR3 nucleotide sequence: TGTGCCAGCAGTGACCCTCCGGGACAGAGCAATCAGCCCCAGCATTTT. J is TRBJ1-5 and V is TRBV25-1; TRBD1 agrees at 7 bases. This CDR3 has 16 residues. The junction had 6 bases not matched to a gene; V was cut back by 3 bases and J by 1 base. Per germline, CDR1 MGHDK and CDR2 SYGVNS.

This clone has only a few counts. As DNA, the CDR3 is TGCGCCAGCAGCTCCGGGACAGGGGGCGCTGGGACTGAAGCTTTCTTT. The encoded protein is CASSSGTGGAGTEAFF. This chain uses TRBV5-1 with TRBJ1-1; 12 nucleotides align to TRBD1. Germline trimming cut 3 bases from V and 5 bases from J; bases unmatched to any gene: 8. The V gene's germline CDR1 is SGHRS and CDR2 YFSETQ. The CDR3 sequence is 16 residues long.

The genes are TRBV11-2 and TRBJ2-2; no firm D call. Germline CDR1 SGHAT, CDR2 FQNNGV. The germline V and J ends were trimmed by 1 base and 4 bases, with 7 bases remaining between them. CDR3 length: 14 residues. The CDR3 region is CASSLGVFTGELFF. CDR3 sequence (DNA): TGTGCCAGCAGCTTAGGAGTTTTCACCGGGGAGCTGTTTTTT.

In this sample, this clone turned up once. CDR3 region: CTSSQDSPGVNTEAFF. In DNA form, the CDR3 reads TGCACCAGCAGCCAAGATAGCCCCGGGGTTAACACTGAAGCTTTCTTT. The gene calls are TRBV1 and TRBJ1-1. TRBV1 has pseudogene status. The CDR3 is 16 amino acids.

The CDR3 coding sequence is TGTGCCAGCAACACAGGGGGAGATACGCAGTATTTT. Its translation: CASNTGGDTQYF. The chain employs TRBV6-5 and TRBJ2-3; 8 nucleotides match TRBD1. This CDR3 contains 12 residues. V trimming: 7 bases; J trimming: 5 bases; junction bases outside the gene matches: 2. The germline V gene has CDR1 MNHEY and CDR2 SVGAGI.

The rearrangement links TRBV6-4 to TRBJ2-7; TRBD2 matches at 11 bases. Germline V gene sequence: CDR1 MRHNA, CDR2 SNTAGT. This CDR3 contains 16 residues. The trim removed 0 bases at V and 2 bases at J, leaving 3 bases unmatched. The CDR3 coding sequence is TGTGCCAGCAGTGACTCCGGGACTAGCGGCCCCTACGAGCAGTACTTC. Residues: CASSDSGTSGPYEQYF.

The chain has TRBV6-5 and TRBJ2-7, with 10 bases aligning to TRBD2. V gave up 6 bases and J gave up 3 bases; unmatched junction bases: 5. CDR1 MNHEY and CDR2 SVGAGI come from the germline V gene. The CDR3 extends over 14 amino acids. This CDR3 reads CASRPPSGSYEQYF. The CDR3 region has the DNA TGTGCCAGCAGACCGCCTAGCGGGAGCTACGAGCAGTACTTC.

The chain has TRBV7-8 and TRBJ1-5, with 7 bases lining up with TRBD1. With V trimmed by 5 bases and J by 2 bases, 6 bases remained unmatched. The CDR3 covers 15 residues. Looked up from germline, CDR1 is SGHVS and CDR2 is FQNEAQ. In DNA, the CDR3 is TGTGCCAGCAGCAAGCAGGGGGGTGGCAATCAGCCCCAGCATTTT. Translated, it gives CASSKQGGGNQPQHF.

The chain combines TRBV18 with TRBJ2-2; 7 positions agree with TRBD1. Germline CDR1 reads KGHSH; CDR2 reads LQKENI. This CDR3 region has 14 residues. With V trimmed by 4 bases and J by 5 bases, 4 bases remained unmatched. Here the CDR3 DNA reads TGTGCCAGCTCACTCGACAGGGATACCGGGGAGCTGTTTTTT. Its protein product is CASSLDRDTGELFF.

This rearrangement joins TRBV5-1 to TRBJ2-1, with TRBD2 identical over 8 bases. The V and J ends lost 6 bases and 7 bases, in that order; junction bases with no gene match: 12. Germline V CDR1 and CDR2: SGHRS, YFSETQ. This CDR3 contains 15 residues. DNA for the CDR3: TGCGCCAGCACAGTAGCGGGAAACACAGGGAATGAGCAGTTCTTC. Encoded protein: CASTVAGNTGNEQFF.

This chain joins TRBV7-9 and TRBJ2-7; 10 nucleotides agree with TRBD1. Per germline, CDR1 SEHNR and CDR2 FQNEAQ (reference sequence). This CDR3 region has 14 residues. V lost 7 bases to trimming and J lost 4 bases; unmatched junction nucleotides: 7. CDR3 amino acids: CASTGTGAAYEQYF. CDR3 nucleotide sequence: TGTGCCAGCACCGGGACAGGGGCGGCTTACGAGCAGTACTTC.

The chain couples TRBV19 to TRBJ2-4, with 7 positions matching TRBD2. CDR3 length equals 16 residues. Germline values: CDR1 LNHDA, CDR2 SQIVND (reference sequence). After removal of 6 bases from V and 0 bases from J, the junction contained 8 bases not matched to a gene. The DNA of the CDR3 is TGTGCCAGTAGCCTGGGGGACTATAGAGCCAAAAACATTCAGTACTTC. Translated, it gives CASSLGDYRAKNIQYF. The entire variable domain, with the rest obtained from reference TRBV19 and TRBJ2-4, is as follows: DGGITQSPKYLFRKEGQNVTLSCEQNLNHDAMYWYRQDPGQGLRLIYYSQIVNDFQKGDIAEGYSVSREKKESFPLTVTSAQKNPTAFYLCASSLGDYRAKNIQYFGAGTRLSVL.

The chain joins TRBV5-4 to TRBJ2-3, with TRBD2 as a possible D gene (6 bases). This CDR3 is 15 amino acids long. The germline V gene encodes CDR1 SGHNT and CDR2 YYREEE (reference sequence). V was pared by 0 bases and J by 4 bases, with 12 bases between. This CDR3 is CASSLAGGGADTQYF. The CDR3, as DNA: TGTGCCAGCAGCTTGGCCGGGGGTGGGGCAGATACGCAGTATTTT.

The chain employs TRBV19 and TRBJ2-1; 12 nucleotides align to TRBD2. The junction had 13 bases not matched to a gene; V was cut back by 4 bases and J by 12 bases. CDR3 length: 16 residues. Germline V gives CDR1 LNHDA, CDR2 SQIVND (reference sequence). The DNA of the CDR3 is TGTGCCAGTAGTACGAGTCGGCTAGCGGGAGGGTGGAGGCAGTTCTTC. Amino acids: CASSTSRLAGGWRQFF.

The J gene is TRBJ1-2, the V gene TRBV7-6, with D possibly matching TRBD1 (5 bases). V gave up 8 bases and J gave up 5 bases, with 12 bases separating them. From germline, CDR1 is SGHVS and CDR2 FNYEAQ. The CDR3 has 12 residues. CDR3: CASRNPGYGYTF. The CDR3 bases are TGTGCCAGCCGTAACCCAGGGTATGGCTACACCTTC.

This sequence joins TRBV5-1 and TRBJ1-3; unclear D gene. This CDR3 contains 15 residues. Germline assignment: CDR1 SGHRS and CDR2 YFSETQ. V lost 4 bases and J 4 bases, leaving 15 bases between the germline ends. The CDR3 reads CASSPREAEGNTIYF. DNA for the CDR3: TGCGCCAGCAGCCCCCGGGAGGCGGAGGGAAACACCATATATTTT.

The rearrangement uses TRBV5-4 and TRBJ2-3; a possible D gene is TRBD1 (5 bases). Per the germline V gene, CDR1 is SGHNT and CDR2 is YYREEE (reference sequence). V was cut by 0 bases and J by 0 bases, with 11 bases left in between. This CDR3 comprises 16 residues. CDR3: CASSLDRPASTDTQYF. The CDR3 nucleotides read TGTGCCAGCAGCTTGGACAGGCCGGCTAGCACAGATACGCAGTATTTT.

The chain employs TRBV25-1 and TRBJ2-5; 9 bases agree with TRBD1. Germline V lookup: CDR1 MGHDK, CDR2 SYGVNS. V dropped 4 bases and J dropped 7; count of bases not matched to a gene: 10. The CDR3 contains 15 residues. In DNA, the CDR3 is TGTGCCAGCAGTGCTACACAGGGGGCTGGAGGGACCCAGTACTTC. This codes for CASSATQGAGGTQYF.

The chain carries TRBV4-1 and TRBJ1-1; possible D gene TRBD1, 6 bases. The CDR3 loop spans 16 amino acids. Trimming removed 4 bases at V and 0 bases at J, with 15 bases between. CDR1 and CDR2 (germline): MGHRA, YSYEKL. CDR3 loop: CASSRFGGGMNTEAFF. The CDR3 DNA reads TGCGCCAGCAGCCGGTTCGGGGGGGGCATGAACACTGAAGCTTTCTTT.